Shown below are 21 T cell receptor beta chains from a single sample sequenced in a study of control samples from healthy donors and cancer patients (dated by TCRdb to 2018 to 2021). The protocol used for the library was the immunoSEQ multiplex PCR assay. As stored in TCRdb, this immuneACCESS dataset retains in-frame rearrangements with V and J assigned. A fraction of the clones does not appear; measured against another copy, unresolved V genes explain less than half of the discrepancy, and the remainder lacks a known reason. The sample table lists about 85,000 clones, around nine tenths of them with a count of one. Less than 8.5% of the sample rests with the top ten. Source material: blood. The receptor set was obtained from a woman aged 55 to 70 in good health.

The genes are TRBV18 and TRBJ2-1, with D possibly matching TRBD2 (7 bases). The V gene's germline CDR1 is KGHSH and CDR2 LQKENI. The CDR3 extends over 15 amino acids. The germline V and J ends were trimmed by 2 bases and 8 bases, with 16 bases remaining between them. The CDR3 protein is CASSPSAGAEYEQFF. CDR3 nucleotides: TGTGCCAGCTCACCATCCGCGGGGGCAGAATATGAGCAGTTCTTC. Complete variable domain (other parts from reference TRBV18 and TRBJ2-1): NAGVMQNPRHLVRRRGQEARLRCSPMKGHSHVYWYRQLPEEGLKFMVYLQKENIIDESGMPKERFSAEFPKEGPSILRIQQVVRGDSAAYFCASSPSAGAEYEQFFGPGTRLTVL.

The CDR3 DNA follows: TGTGCCAGCAGCGTTTTCCGGGGCTGGGAGACCCAGTACTTC. Translating it yields CASSVFRGWETQYF. This chain connects TRBV5-4 to TRBJ2-5; D possibly matches TRBD1 or TRBD2 (5 bases each). Per the germline V gene, CDR1 is SGHNT and CDR2 is YYREEE (reference sequence). This CDR3 has 14 amino acids. Trimming shortened V by 4 bases and J by 5 bases, and 15 bases separated the two germline ends. Based on the CDR3 plus reference TRBV5-4 and TRBJ2-5, the full variable domain is ETGVTQSPTHLIKTRGQQVTLRCSSQSGHNTVSWYQQALGQGPQFIFQYYREEENGRGNFPPRFSGLQFPNYSSELNVNALELDDSALYLCASSVFRGWETQYFGPGTRLLVL.

The rearrangement links TRBV28 to TRBJ2-7; D call uncertain. The germline V gene encodes CDR1 MDHEN and CDR2 SYDVKM. V was trimmed by 1 base and J by 5 bases, leaving 9 bases between them. The CDR3 is 13 residues long. The CDR3 spells CASSLSGSHEQYF. The CDR3 bases are TGTGCCAGCAGTTTATCAGGTTCCCACGAGCAGTACTTC.

The rearrangement links TRBV5-1 to TRBJ2-7, with 8 bases identical to TRBD2. Losses at the gene ends were 4 bases for V and 2 bases for J; bases not matched to a gene: 5. The CDR3 runs to 14 residues. The germline V gene has CDR1 SGHRS and CDR2 YFSETQ. The CDR3 coding sequence is TGCGCCAGCAGCCCCGGGGGGGTTACCTACGAGCAGTACTTC. Translated: CASSPGGVTYEQYF.

This chain links TRBV19 with TRBJ2-7; 7 nucleotides align to TRBD1. The J segment lost 2 bases and the V segment lost 10 bases, leaving 8 bases of the junction unmatched. The CDR3 is 13 amino acids. The V gene's germline CDR1 is LNHDA and CDR2 SQIVND (reference sequence). CDR3 sequence: CANSGTEPYEQYF. The DNA of the CDR3 is TGTGCCAACTCCGGGACAGAACCCTACGAGCAGTACTTC.

The CDR3 coding sequence is TGTGCCAGCAGCTTGGGACAGGGGGCATTTTATGGCTACACCTTC. Protein sequence: CASSLGQGAFYGYTF. The chain combines TRBV5-5 with TRBJ1-2; 10 positions agree with TRBD1. V gave up 0 bases and J gave up 5 bases; unmatched junction bases: 4. CDR1 is SGHKS and CDR2 is YYEKEE in the germline V gene (reference sequence). CDR3 length: 15 residues.

This chain joins TRBV7-9 and TRBJ1-1; 9 bases align to TRBD1. With V trimmed by 4 bases and J by 6 bases, 6 bases remained unmatched. The germline gives CDR1 SEHNR, CDR2 FQNEAQ (reference sequence). The CDR3 covers 14 residues. The CDR3 nucleotides read TGTGCCAGCAGCTCGGGACAGGGATGGGCTGAAGCTTTCTTT. This gives the protein CASSSGQGWAEAFF.

This chain uses TRBV10-2 with TRBJ2-1; D not resolved. The germline gives CDR1 WSHSY, CDR2 SAAADI. Trimming took off 4 bases at V and 0 bases at J, with 4 bases between the two ends. This CDR3 region has 13 residues. The chain's CDR3 is CASSGSSYNEQFF. CDR3 nucleotide sequence: TGCGCCAGCAGTGGTAGCTCCTACAATGAGCAGTTCTTC.

The rearrangement uses TRBV5-5 and TRBJ2-7; D is perhaps TRBD1 or TRBD2 (5 bases each). The V end was cut by 1 base, the J end by 6 bases, with 14 bases between. CDR3 length: 14 residues. The germline gives CDR1 SGHKS, CDR2 YYEKEE (reference sequence). CDR3 DNA: TGTGCCAGCAGCTTGAGTCATTGGGGGAGCGAGCAGTACTTC. Translation: CASSLSHWGSEQYF.

V gene TRBV5-1 combines with J gene TRBJ1-2, with TRBD1 as a possible D gene (6 bases). The CDR3 consists of 14 residues. In germline, CDR1 is SGHRS, CDR2 YFSETQ. V lost 0 bases and J lost 7, with 13 bases in between. The CDR3 DNA reads as TGCGCCAGCAGCTTGGTTGGGGGCGATGGTGGCTACACCTTC. This gives the protein CASSLVGGDGGYTF.

The V call is TRBV5-6, the J call TRBJ1-6; perhaps TRBD1 as D (5 bases). The length of the CDR3 is 15 residues. Germline-derived CDR1 and CDR2 are SGHDT and YYEEEE. Trimming took off 0 bases at V and 9 bases at J, with 13 bases between the two ends. The CDR3 coding sequence is TGTGCCAGCAGCTTGGCGGCAGGGCTGGGTTCACCCCTCCACTTT. Residues: CASSLAAGLGSPLHF. The full variable domain, completed using reference TRBV5-6 and TRBJ1-6, is DAGVTQSPTHLIKTRGQQVTLRCSPKSGHDTVSWYQQALGQGPQFIFQYYEEEERQRGNFPDRFSGHQFPNYSSELNVNALLLGDSALYLCASSLAAGLGSPLHFGNGTRLTVT.

The V gene is TRBV6-4, the J gene TRBJ1-1, with D possibly matching TRBD1 (5 bases). The V end was cut by 5 bases, the J end by 2 bases, with 9 bases between. CDR3 length: 13 amino acids. The germline gives CDR1 MRHNA, CDR2 SNTAGT. Here the CDR3 reads CASSNQGNTEAFF. The CDR3 bases are TGTGCCAGCAGTAACCAGGGTAACACTGAAGCTTTCTTT.

The V call is TRBV18, the J call TRBJ2-1, with a tentative D call TRBD1 (5 bases). CDR1 and CDR2 from the germline V gene are KGHSH and LQKENI. The ends were cut back, 6 bases at V and 10 bases at J, with 16 bases in the middle. CDR3 length: 13 amino acids. DNA for the CDR3: TGTGCCAGCTCTCTGGTGGCTAGGGGCGAGCAGTTCTTC. Residues: CASSLVARGEQFF.

This clone was detected a few times. The J gene is TRBJ1-2, the V gene TRBV20-1; D remains ambiguous. Germline loops: CDR1 DFQATT, CDR2 SNEGSKA (reference sequence). Trimming left V 3 bases short and J 3 bases short, with 11 bases between. The length of the CDR3 is 13 residues. The CDR3 loop reads CSASIHSDYGYTF. CDR3 coding DNA: TGCAGTGCTAGTATTCACAGCGACTATGGCTACACCTTC.

The V call is TRBV7-9, the J call TRBJ1-1, with D maybe TRBD1 (5 bases). The V gene lost 0 bases and the J gene lost 3 bases, with 11 bases spanning the gap. The CDR3 runs to 15 residues. Germline CDR1 reads SEHNR; CDR2 reads FQNEAQ (reference sequence). CDR3 residues: CASSLAGREDTEAFF. CDR3 nucleotides: TGTGCCAGCAGCTTAGCTGGCAGGGAGGACACTGAAGCTTTCTTT.

The V and J genes are TRBV10-3 and TRBJ2-7; no firm D call. The CDR3 is 13 amino acids. V gave up 6 bases and J gave up 2 bases, with 11 bases separating them. Germline-derived CDR1 and CDR2 are ENHRY and SYGVKD. The CDR3 bases are TGTGCCATCAGCCAGACCTTAGCCTACGAGCAGTACTTC. It codes for CAISQTLAYEQYF.

The rearrangement joins TRBV5-4 to TRBJ2-5, with D possibly TRBD2 on 7 matching bases. The CDR3 has 15 residues. Trimming took 0 bases from V and 0 from J, leaving 9 bases between them. The germline gives CDR1 SGHNT, CDR2 YYREEE (reference sequence). CDR3 residues: CASSLGGGYQETQYF. The CDR3 nucleotides are TGTGCCAGCAGCTTGGGCGGGGGCTACCAAGAGACCCAGTACTTC.

The V call is TRBV7-9, the J call TRBJ1-5; unclear D gene. There are 15 residues in the CDR3. From germline, CDR1 is SEHNR and CDR2 FQNEAQ (reference sequence). The V end lost 2 bases, the J end lost 5 bases, and 13 bases lay between the germline ends. The CDR3: CASSLTNNFDQPQHF. The CDR3 DNA is TGTGCCAGCAGCTTAACGAACAACTTCGATCAGCCCCAGCATTTT.

This chain joins TRBV15 and TRBJ1-1; D gene uncertain. The CDR3 consists of 14 residues. V lost 3 bases and J lost 1, with 9 bases in between. Germline CDR1 is LNHNV and CDR2 is YYDKDF (reference sequence). Here the CDR3 DNA reads TGTGCCACCAGCAGGTACACGGAGAACACTGAAGCTTTCTTT. Its protein is CATSRYTENTEAFF. The whole variable domain, remainder taken from reference TRBV15 and TRBJ1-1, is DAMVIQNPRYQVTQFGKPVTLSCSQTLNHNVMYWYQQKSSQAPKLLFHYYDKDFNNEADTPDNFQSRRPNTSFCFLDIRSPGLGDTAMYLCATSRYTENTEAFFGQGTRLTVV.

The genes are TRBV28 and TRBJ1-2, with 9 bases aligning to TRBD1. V dropped 6 bases and J dropped 7; count of bases not matched to a gene: 12. The CDR3 sequence is 15 residues long. CDR1 MDHEN and CDR2 SYDVKM come from the germline V gene. CDR3 sequence (DNA): TGTGCCAGCAGGGAGAGCGGGACAGGGATTTTTGGCTACACCTTC. Its protein product is CASRESGTGIFGYTF.

This chain connects TRBV3-1 (or the pseudogene TRBV3-2) to TRBJ2-5, with D tentatively TRBD1 or TRBD2 (5 bases each). This CDR3 contains 15 residues. Germline V gives CDR1 LGHDT, CDR2 YNNKEL (reference sequence). Trimming shortened V by 0 bases and J by 3 bases, and 11 bases separated the two germline ends. CDR3 loop: CASSQDLRGEETQYF. CDR3 nucleotides: TGTGCCAGCAGCCAAGATTTAAGAGGGGAAGAGACCCAGTACTTC.